A selection of T cell receptor beta chains follows, all from one sample in a study of patients and donors after allogeneic stem cell transplantation. TCRdb ran MiXCR on the RT-PCR reads and lists one entry per CDR3 protein. Of about 24,000 distinct CDR3 sequences detected, 25% to 30% appear once; the ten largest clones hold 40% to 50%. What was sequenced was blood, either unsorted or a sorted T cell fraction (not recorded which). These receptor sequences come from a human donor who was either an allogeneic HSCT recipient or a stem cell or donor lymphocyte infusion donor (not recorded which). It is not recorded whose cells these are; they may come from a transplant donor. Each CDR3 is given with its conserved first and last residue. D genes are given only for firm matches. Only some rows state a clone size, as once, few, many or a class for expanded clones.

D | J | V | size | CDR3 | DNA
. | TRBJ2-2 | TRBV11-2 | . | CTSSLGLKGELFF | TGTACCAGCAGTCTAGGGCTTAAAGGGGAGCTGTTTTTT
. | TRBJ2-4 | TRBV27 | . | CASSLVGPRAKNIQYF | TGTGCCAGCAGTTTAGTAGGGCCCCGGGCCAAAAACATTCAGTACTTC
TRBD1 | TRBJ1-2 | TRBV12-3/TRBV12-4 | . | CASRATGGNYGYTF | TGTGCCAGCAGGGCGACAGGGGGCAACTATGGCTACACCTTC
TRBD1 | TRBJ1-2 | TRBV29-1 | . | CSVEVGQGTGGYTF | TGCAGCGTTGAAGTCGGACAGGGCACTGGTGGCTACACCTTC
TRBD1 | TRBJ1-2 | TRBV7-2 | . | CASSFRPTGSPNYGYTF | TGTGCCAGCAGCTTTCGGCCGACAGGGAGCCCCAACTATGGCTACACCTTC
. | TRBJ1-6 | TRBV7-9 | . | CASSLAPQSFDNSPLHF | TGTGCCAGCAGCTTAGCCCCACAGTCTTTTGATAATTCACCCCTCCACTTT
TRBD1 | TRBJ2-3 | TRBV9 | few | CASSVGDRGYTDTQYF | TGTGCCAGCAGCGTAGGAGACAGGGGGTACACAGATACGCAGTATTTT
. | TRBJ2-4 | TRBV4-2 | . | CASSQGSGSQNIQYF | TGTGCCAGCAGCCAAGGCTCGGGTAGCCAAAACATTCAGTACTTC
. | TRBJ1-1 | TRBV10-3 | few | CAISPEPRLEAFF | TGTGCCATCAGTCCCGAACCCCGGTTAGAAGCTTTCTTT
TRBD1 | TRBJ1-5 | TRBV12-3/TRBV12-4 | few | CASSSRGGAEDQPQHF | TGTGCCAGCTCTTCCAGGGGGGGCGCTGAAGATCAGCCCCAGCATTTT
TRBD1 | TRBJ1-6 | TRBV11-2 | many | CASSWGQSYNSPLHF | TGTGCCAGCAGCTGGGGACAGTCCTATAATTCACCCCTCCACTTT
. | TRBJ1-2 | TRBV6-5 | medium-sized | CASSYSTATVGYTF | TGTGCCAGCAGTTACTCAACGGCGACGGTTGGCTACACCTTC
. | TRBJ1-2 | TRBV29-1 | . | CSVERRLANYGYTF | TGCAGCGTTGAGCGGAGATTAGCTAACTATGGCTACACCTTC
. | TRBJ1-1 | TRBV5-4 | many | CASSFLGAGTEAFF | TGTGCCAGCAGCTTTCTGGGGGCAGGAACTGAAGCTTTCTTT
. | TRBJ1-1 | TRBV5-1 | . | CASSVQGVGATEAFF | TGCGCCAGCAGCGTCCAAGGGGTAGGGGCTACTGAAGCTTTCTTT
. | TRBJ1-1 | TRBV5-1 | few | CASSFFSQNTEAFF | TGCGCCAGCAGCTTCTTCTCACAGAACACTGAAGCTTTCTTT
TRBD1 | TRBJ2-5 | TRBV7-9 | . | CASSARDSQKETQYF | TGTGCCAGCAGCGCCCGGGACAGCCAAAAAGAGACCCAGTACTTC
. | TRBJ2-3 | TRBV7-3 | . | CASSLSTGDTQYF | TGTGCCAGCAGCTTATCGACTGGAGATACGCAGTATTTT
. | TRBJ1-2 | TRBV10-3 | . | CAISSLGPPGTINYGYTF | TGTGCCATCAGTTCCTTGGGACCCCCTGGGACGATTAACTATGGCTACACCTTC
. | TRBJ1-1 | TRBV5-6 | many | CASTGYPLLNTEAFF | TGTGCCAGCACCGGGTACCCCCTTCTGAACACTGAAGCTTTCTTT
TRBD1 | TRBJ1-1 | TRBV5-1 | . | CASSPSDRGHRTTEAFF | TGCGCCAGCAGCCCATCGGACAGGGGGCATAGGACCACTGAAGCTTTCTTT
TRBD1 | TRBJ2-7 | TRBV4-3 | medium-sized | CASSLGQGSTYEQYF | TGCGCCAGCAGCCTCGGACAGGGGTCGACCTACGAGCAGTACTTC
. | TRBJ1-4 | TRBV9 | few | CASSLRDTTNEKLFF | TGTGCCAGCAGCCTCCGGGACACAACTAATGAAAAACTGTTTTTT
. | TRBJ1-1 | TRBV9 | . | CASSVALGAYTEAFF | TGTGCCAGCAGCGTAGCTTTGGGGGCGTACACTGAAGCTTTCTTT
. | TRBJ2-7 | TRBV7-9 | . | CASSPAGGTYEQYF | TGTGCCAGCAGCCCGGCAGGGGGGACCTACGAGCAGTACTTC
. | TRBJ1-1 | TRBV29-1 | many | CGLRGAGNTEAFF | TGCGGGCTTAGGGGGGCCGGGAACACTGAAGCTTTCTTT
. | TRBJ1-6 | TRBV20-1 | . | CSARDASPPSSYNSPLHF | TGCAGTGCTAGAGATGCAAGCCCCCCGAGCTCCTATAATTCACCCCTCCACTTT